Listed below are T cell receptor beta chains from one sample, sequenced in a study of graft-versus-host responses after intestinal transplantation. Only in-frame clones appear in the TCRdb table, and some are missing; sequencing was by immunoSEQ multiplex PCR. This sample has several thousand clones, with 55% to 70% found just once. This material consisted of ileum tissue, taken around 34 weeks after intestinal transplantation. The receptor source for this set is a human patient who received an intestinal transplant, so some T cells may come from the graft donor. Each CDR3 is given with its conserved first and last residue. The order of the fields is CDR3 protein, CDR3 DNA, J gene, D gene, V gene, clone size, CDR3 length. The D gene is left open where the match is weak. Only some rows state a clone size, as once, few, many or a class for expanded clones.

CDR3aa: CASNTGGAGEKLFF
CDR3nt: TGTGCCAGCAACACAGGGGGCGCGGGCGAAAAACTGTTTTTT
j_gene: TRBJ1-4
d_gene: TRBD1
v_gene: TRBV7-9
abundance: medium-sized
len: 14

CDR3aa: CASSDGTGGDKGELFF
CDR3nt: TGTGCCAGCAGTGACGGGACAGGGGGGGACAAAGGGGAGCTGTTTTTT
j_gene: TRBJ2-2
d_gene: TRBD1
v_gene: TRBV25-1
abundance: -
len: 16

CDR3aa: CASIRRGLSYNEQFF
CDR3nt: TGTGCCAGCATCCGAAGGGGACTCTCCTACAATGAGCAGTTCTTC
j_gene: TRBJ2-1
d_gene: -
v_gene: TRBV6-4
abundance: -
len: 15

CDR3aa: CASSSSGSGVNNEQFF
CDR3nt: TGTGCCAGCAGCTCGAGCGGGAGTGGGGTTAACAATGAGCAGTTCTTC
j_gene: TRBJ2-1
d_gene: TRBD2
v_gene: TRBV9
abundance: -
len: 16

CDR3aa: CASSYLQGGTYNEQFF
CDR3nt: TGTGCCAGCAGCTATCTCCAGGGGGGGACATACAATGAGCAGTTCTTC
j_gene: TRBJ2-1
d_gene: -
v_gene: TRBV11-2
abundance: -
len: 16

CDR3aa: CASSQDFRGRETQYF
CDR3nt: TGTGCCAGCAGCCAAGATTTTAGGGGACGAGAGACCCAGTACTTC
j_gene: TRBJ2-5
d_gene: -
v_gene: TRBV14
abundance: -
len: 15

CDR3aa: CSVEVWDTKLATDTQYF
CDR3nt: TGCAGCGTTGAAGTTTGGGACACCAAACTCGCCACAGATACGCAGTATTTT
j_gene: TRBJ2-3
d_gene: -
v_gene: TRBV29-1
abundance: -
len: 17

CDR3aa: CASSRKTGGVEKLFF
CDR3nt: TGTGCCAGCAGCCGAAAGACAGGGGGGGTTGAAAAACTGTTTTTT
j_gene: TRBJ1-4
d_gene: TRBD1
v_gene: TRBV6-6
abundance: -
len: 15

CDR3aa: CASSVGGPSTDTQYF
CDR3nt: TGTGCCAGCAGCGTAGGGGGACCCAGCACAGATACGCAGTATTTT
j_gene: TRBJ2-3
d_gene: -
v_gene: TRBV9
abundance: -
len: 15

CDR3aa: CASSITSGSTDTQYF
CDR3nt: TGTGCCAGTAGTATAACTAGCGGATCCACAGATACGCAGTATTTT
j_gene: TRBJ2-3
d_gene: TRBD2
v_gene: TRBV19
abundance: -
len: 15

CDR3aa: CASASGRAHFSYTF
CDR3nt: TGTGCCAGCGCATCCGGTCGGGCACACTTTAGCTACACCTTC
j_gene: TRBJ1-2
d_gene: -
v_gene: TRBV27
abundance: -
len: 14

CDR3aa: CSVEGQDTDTQYF
CDR3nt: TGCAGCGTTGAAGGCCAAGACACAGATACGCAGTATTTT
j_gene: TRBJ2-3
d_gene: -
v_gene: TRBV29-1
abundance: -
len: 13

CDR3aa: CAAQTGGTEAFF
CDR3nt: TGTGCCGCCCAAACAGGGGGCACTGAAGCTTTCTTT
j_gene: TRBJ1-1
d_gene: TRBD1
v_gene: TRBV10-3
abundance: -
len: 12